A single sample gave rise to the 10 T cell receptor beta chains below, sequenced in a study of cytomegalovirus exposure and HLA in healthy donors. This PCR relied on a set of 60 Vbeta primers and 13 Jbeta primers. Assay: immunoSEQ multiplex PCR; the TCRdb copy retains only in-frame clones and omits some. Among some 190,000 clones listed, roughly 74% were seen once. The specimen sequenced was PBMCs. The receptors stem from a woman aged 25 to 45 in good health and CMV-seropositive.

V is TRBV7-2 and J is TRBJ2-7; TRBD2 is a possible D gene (6 bases). CDR1 is SGHTA and CDR2 is FQGNSA in the germline V gene. Trimming removed 4 bases at V and 4 bases at J, with 17 bases between. The CDR3 loop spans 15 amino acids. This CDR3 is CASSYRPSGAYEQYF. The CDR3 bases are TGTGCCAGCAGCTATCGACCGTCGGGAGCATACGAGCAGTACTTC. Supplemented by reference TRBV7-2 and TRBJ2-7, the full variable domain reads GAGVSQSPSNKVTEKGKDVELRCDPISGHTALYWYRQSLGQGLEFLIYFQGNSAPDKSGLPSDRFSAERTGGSVSTLTIQRTQQEDSAVYLCASSYRPSGAYEQYFGPGTRLTVT.

The genes are TRBV7-6 and TRBJ2-1; the match to TRBD2 covers 8 bases. Germline-derived CDR1 and CDR2 are SGHVS and FNYEAQ. With 5 bases clipped from V and 5 bases from J, the junction kept 11 bases outside the gene matches. The CDR3 covers 16 residues. The CDR3: CASSPGGTAFNNEQFF. The CDR3 DNA is TGTGCCAGCAGCCCGGGGGGGACGGCCTTTAACAATGAGCAGTTCTTC. The variable domain in full, with the rest retrieved from reference TRBV7-6 and TRBJ2-1, is GAGVSQSPRYKVTKRGQDVALRCDPISGHVSLYWYRQALGQGPEFLTYFNYEAQQDKSGLPNDRFSAERPEGSISTLTIQRTEQRDSAMYRCASSPGGTAFNNEQFFGPGTRLTVL.

The V and J genes are TRBV2 and TRBJ1-1; D not resolved. Trimming shortened V by 2 bases and J by 1 base, and 11 bases separated the two germline ends. The germline V gene encodes CDR1 SNHLY and CDR2 FYNNEI. This CDR3 has 15 residues. The CDR3 is CASSERRDQNTEAFF. DNA for the CDR3: TGTGCCAGCAGTGAAAGGAGGGATCAGAACACTGAAGCTTTCTTT.

The chain has TRBV29-1 and TRBJ1-2, with 9 positions matching TRBD1. With V trimmed by 7 bases and J by 7 bases, 13 bases remained unmatched. Germline V gene data show CDR1 as SQVTM and CDR2 as ANQGSEA. CDR3 length: 14 residues. CDR3 nucleotides: TGCAGCGGGACATCCGGGACAGGGTTTTCTGGCTACACCTTC. Translated: CSGTSGTGFSGYTF.

The chain recombines TRBV11-2 with TRBJ1-4; D is undetermined. V shed 0 bases and J shed 6 bases, with 5 bases lying between them. The CDR3 spans 13 residues. In germline, CDR1 is SGHAT, CDR2 FQNNGV. CDR3 protein: CASSLDPYEKLFF. In DNA, the CDR3 is TGTGCCAGCAGCTTAGATCCGTATGAAAAACTGTTTTTT.

V gene TRBV28 combines with J gene TRBJ2-1; 13 nucleotides agree with TRBD2. The CDR3 runs 17 residues. J was trimmed by 8 bases and V by 4 bases; bases with no gene match: 11. Germline V lookup: CDR1 MDHEN, CDR2 SYDVKM. CDR3 DNA: TGTGCCAGCAGTTCTTGGACTAGCGGGGGCTTTAAGTATGAGCAGTTCTTC. Translating gives CASSSWTSGGFKYEQFF. The whole variable domain, remainder taken from reference TRBV28 and TRBJ2-1, is DVKVTQSSRYLVKRTGEKVFLECVQDMDHENMFWYRQDPGLGLRLIYFSYDVKMKEKGDIPEGYSVSREKKERFSLILESASTNQTSMYLCASSSWTSGGFKYEQFFGPGTRLTVL.

The genes are TRBV6-5 and TRBJ2-3; a weak D match, TRBD1 (6 bases). This CDR3 comprises 14 residues. Germline V gives CDR1 MNHEY, CDR2 SVGAGI. Between the trimmed V and J ends, which lost 2 bases and 6 bases, there was a span of 12 bases. The CDR3 DNA reads as TGTGCCAGCAGTTACGGAGCAGGGGCTGATACGCAGTATTTT. Protein sequence: CASSYGAGADTQYF.

The chain links TRBV5-6 to TRBJ2-5, with D perhaps matching TRBD2 (5 bases). Trimming removed 2 bases from V and 2 bases from J, with 16 bases in between. This CDR3 contains 16 residues. CDR1 is SGHDT, CDR2 YYEEEE, per germline. CDR3 region: CASSFLGRTGQETQYF. The CDR3 nucleotides read TGTGCCAGCAGCTTCCTCGGGCGGACGGGACAAGAGACCCAGTACTTC.

This clone was counted a single time. The V gene is TRBV30, the J gene TRBJ1-2, with 8 bases aligning to TRBD1. The CDR3 is 15 amino acids. Germline assignment: CDR1 GTSNPN and CDR2 SVGIG (reference sequence). V trimming: 1 base; J trimming: 2 bases; junction bases outside the gene matches: 6. This chain's CDR3 is CAWSAPRQGNYGYTF. In DNA, the CDR3 is TGTGCCTGGAGTGCACCCCGACAGGGGAACTATGGCTACACCTTC.

This chain connects TRBV10-1 to TRBJ2-2, with 8 nucleotides matching TRBD2. Losses at the gene ends were 3 bases for V and 6 bases for J; bases not matched to a gene: 6. Germline V gene sequence: CDR1 WNHNN, CDR2 SYGVQD (reference sequence). This CDR3 spans 15 amino acids. The CDR3 here is CASSDQAGVAGELFF. The CDR3 DNA follows: TGCGCCAGCAGTGACCAAGCGGGGGTAGCCGGGGAGCTGTTTTTT.